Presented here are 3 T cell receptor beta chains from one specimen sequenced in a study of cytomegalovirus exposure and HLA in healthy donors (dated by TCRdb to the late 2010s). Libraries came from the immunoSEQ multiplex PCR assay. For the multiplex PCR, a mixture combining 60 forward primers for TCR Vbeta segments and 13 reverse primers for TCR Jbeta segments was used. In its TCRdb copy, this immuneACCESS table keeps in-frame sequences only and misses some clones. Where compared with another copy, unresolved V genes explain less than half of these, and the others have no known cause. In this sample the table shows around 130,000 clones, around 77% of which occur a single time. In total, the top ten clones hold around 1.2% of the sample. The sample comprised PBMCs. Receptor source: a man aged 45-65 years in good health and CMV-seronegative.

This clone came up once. CDR3 coding DNA: TGTGCCAGCAGCTTGGCAGGATTCGAGCAGTACTTC. Residues: CASSLAGFEQYF. The chain uses TRBV7-2 and TRBJ2-7; D call uncertain. Trimming pared 3 bases from V and 6 bases from J, leaving 9 bases between. CDR1 and CDR2 (germline): SGHTA, FQGNSA. This CDR3 is 12 amino acids long. Using reference TRBV7-2 and TRBJ2-7 for the parts outside the CDR3, the full variable domain is GAGVSQSPSNKVTEKGKDVELRCDPISGHTALYWYRQSLGQGLEFLIYFQGNSAPDKSGLPSDRFSAERTGGSVSTLTIQRTQQEDSAVYLCASSLAGFEQYFGPGTRLTVT.

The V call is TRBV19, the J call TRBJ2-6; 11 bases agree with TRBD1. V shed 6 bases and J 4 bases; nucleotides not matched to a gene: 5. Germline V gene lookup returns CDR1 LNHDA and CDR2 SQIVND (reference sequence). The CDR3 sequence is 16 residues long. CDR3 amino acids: CASRDRGRGGANVLTF. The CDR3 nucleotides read TGTGCCAGTAGGGACAGGGGGCGAGGAGGGGCCAACGTCCTGACTTTC.

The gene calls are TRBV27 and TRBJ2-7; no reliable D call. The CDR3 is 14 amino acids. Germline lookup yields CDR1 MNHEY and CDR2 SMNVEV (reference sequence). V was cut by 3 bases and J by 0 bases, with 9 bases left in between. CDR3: CASSLAPSSYEQYF. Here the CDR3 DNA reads TGTGCCAGCAGTTTGGCCCCCAGCTCCTACGAGCAGTACTTC.